The clone carrying this TCR beta chain has just a few counts. The germline V gene encodes CDR1 SEHNR and CDR2 FQNEAQ (reference sequence). This CDR3 contains 14 residues. V dropped 4 bases and J dropped 2; count of bases not matched to a gene: 4. Assay used: immunoSEQ multiplex PCR; TCRdb lists only in-frame clones, some missing. The sample lists about 36,000 clones, 70% to 90% occurring once. The data stem from a study of T cell changes during pregnancy in multiple sclerosis. The source material was CD8+ T cells from peripheral blood mononuclear cells, sampled in the third trimester of pregnancy. The TCR sequence derives from a female donor with multiple sclerosis, enrolled in a pregnancy study. The genes are TRBV7-9 and TRBJ1-2; TRBD1 agrees at 7 bases. CDR3 sequence (DNA): TGTGCCAGCAGCTCACAGGGGAGGAACTATGGCTACACCTTC. Its translation: CASSSQGRNYGYTF.